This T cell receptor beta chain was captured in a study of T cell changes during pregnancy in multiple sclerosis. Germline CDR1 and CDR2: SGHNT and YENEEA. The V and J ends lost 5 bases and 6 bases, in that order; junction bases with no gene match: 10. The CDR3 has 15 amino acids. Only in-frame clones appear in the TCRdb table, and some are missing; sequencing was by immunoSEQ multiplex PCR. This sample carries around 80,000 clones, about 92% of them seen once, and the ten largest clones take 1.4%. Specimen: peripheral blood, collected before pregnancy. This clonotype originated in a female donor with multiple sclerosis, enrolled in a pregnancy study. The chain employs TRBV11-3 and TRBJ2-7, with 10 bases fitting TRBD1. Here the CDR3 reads CASSPSFGTGVEQYF. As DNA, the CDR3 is TGTGCCAGCAGCCCATCCTTCGGGACAGGGGTCGAGCAGTACTTC.